This T cell receptor beta chain emerged from a study of CD8+CD57+ T cells in acquired aplastic anemia. Study context: Each DNA sample taken from sorted CD4+ and CD8+ cells came to about 3 ug on average. Study-wide points: Patients and controls had CD8+ Simpson's diversity values that were not significantly distinct.

All sequencing subjects had displayed CD8+CD57+ cell expansion on flow cytometry. Remarks on this clonotype: Its specificity is not known.

Profiling of TCR beta VDJ combinations and CDR3 sequences used genomic DNA as template. Each CDR3 protein gets one entry after TCRdb re-called the reads with MiXCR. The table has roughly 250,000 distinct CDR3 sequences, 65% to 90% seen once; the top ten hold approximately 42%. The TCR comes from a human donor with aplastic anemia. Sample: sorted CD4+, CD8+, or CD8+CD57+ T cells (not recorded which) from PBMCs.

CDR3 sequence: CSGQVAGDTEAFF. CDR3 DNA sequence: TGCAGCGGACAGGTCGCTGGGGACACTGAAGCTTTCTTT. This chain uses TRBV29-1 with TRBJ1-1, with a tentative D call TRBD1 (6 bases). CDR3 size: 13 residues. Germline values: CDR1 SQVTM, CDR2 ANQGSEA. The V gene lost 7 bases and the J gene lost 3 bases, with 15 bases spanning the gap.